The 2 T cell receptor beta chains listed next were all sequenced from one sample in a study of blood T cell repertoires in COVID-19 (dated by TCRdb to 2018 to 2021). To prepare the library, the immunoSEQ multiplex PCR assay was applied. The immuneACCESS repertoire file appears here via TCRdb, limited to in-frame rearrangements. These files lack a portion of the clones; in checked studies, under half of the deficit traces to unresolved V genes, and the cause of the others is not known. For this sample the table gives 40,000 or so clones, of which approximately 88% were detected only once. The ten largest clones capture 3.7% of the sample. Material for sequencing was peripheral blood. All receptors come from a human donor in a cohort sampled during active COVID-19.

The chain links TRBV19 to TRBJ1-5, with TRBD1 matching 7 bases. The CDR3 is made up of 13 amino acids. J was trimmed by 1 base and V by 9 bases; bases with no gene match: 3. Germline CDR1 and CDR2: LNHDA and SQIVND (reference sequence). CDR3 region: CASRDRSNQPQHF. DNA for the CDR3: TGTGCCAGCCGGGACAGAAGCAATCAGCCCCAGCATTTT.

J is TRBJ1-1 and V is TRBV4-2; D remains ambiguous. V was cut by 0 bases and J by 4 bases, with 9 bases left in between. This CDR3 is 14 amino acids long. CDR1 and CDR2 (germline): LGHNA, YNFKEQ. The CDR3 sequence is CASSQDTVSTEAFF. The CDR3 DNA reads as TGTGCCAGCAGCCAAGACACAGTGAGCACTGAAGCTTTCTTT.